This entry describes one T cell receptor beta chain. The data derive from a study of blood T cell repertoires in COVID-19. Study-level information: Collection of acute and convalescent COVID-19 samples took place in the United States, Italy and Spain. T cells, B-cell-depleted T cells, or PBMCs supplied cDNA or gDNA.

Clones were read by immunoSEQ multiplex PCR, and TCRdb kept only the in-frame ones, dropping some. The table has around 50,000 clones, over 80% seen once. The CDR3 extends over 15 amino acids. CDR1 and CDR2 (germline): MDHEN, SYDVKM. Between the trimmed V and J ends, which lost 3 bases and 1 base, there was a span of 7 bases. The V call is TRBV28, the J call TRBJ1-6; TRBD1 is a possible D gene (6 bases). The TCR comes from a human donor in a cohort sampled during active COVID-19. Specimen: peripheral blood. The CDR3 reads CASSFRGSYNSPLHF. The CDR3 DNA follows: TGTGCCAGCAGTTTTAGGGGGTCCTATAATTCACCCCTCCACTTT.